The clone carrying this T cell receptor (beta chain) was detected only a few times. Each CDR3 protein is one row after TCRdb ran MiXCR on the 5' RACE reads. The sample consists of roughly 61,000 distinct CDR3 sequences, about 13% of them appearing once. This record comes from a study of early T cells in non-severe SARS-CoV-2 infection. Germline V lookup: CDR1 LNHDA, CDR2 SQIVND (reference sequence). The CDR3 totals 14 residues. V was clipped by 5 bases and J by 0 bases, with 8 bases between them. The source is an adult who was a healthcare worker with PCR-confirmed SARS-CoV-2 infection or an uninfected control (not recorded which). This sequence joins TRBV19 and TRBJ2-4; D is undetermined. Material: whole blood, obtained at baseline. The CDR3 spells CASSSLLAKNIQYF. Written as DNA, the CDR3 is TGTGCCAGTAGTTCGCTCCTAGCCAAAAACATTCAGTACTTC.